The clone carrying this T cell receptor (beta chain) was seen many times. Antigen: not known. Amplification of TCR beta CDR3 regions was performed using RNA transcripts as template. An initial round of RT-PCR targeting the TCR CDR3 relied on the HTBI primer set. Using its own MiXCR run on the multiplex PCR reads, TCRdb lists one record per CDR3 protein. This repertoire shows more than 550,000 distinct CDR3 sequences, around 15% found once; its top ten account for 15%. The source of the sample is a study of T cells in Graves' hyperthyroidism and ophthalmopathy. Study-wide results and caveats: It was a median about 6.5 months before onset that the model predicted ophthalmopathy.

V gave up 5 bases and J gave up 9 bases; unmatched junction bases: 9. CDR3 length: 15 residues. The germline V gene has CDR1 SNHLY and CDR2 FYNNEI. Newly diagnosed hyperthyroidism patients aged 18 to 65 years had disease lasting under 2 months. Patients were excluded for uncontrolled infection, other autoimmune disease, pregnancy or lactation. PBMCs were sourced from 9 to 10 ml fresh peripheral blood. This receptor was identified in a man aged 50 or older with Graves' hyperthyroidism. The sample consisted of blood. This chain joins TRBV2 and TRBJ2-4; 11 bases fit TRBD2. The CDR3 DNA reads as TGTGCCAGCAGTTATCCTGGACTAGCGGGTTCCATTCAGTACTTC. The encoded protein is CASSYPGLAGSIQYF.